This TCR beta chain was captured in a study of control samples from healthy donors and cancer patients. Sequenced by immunoSEQ multiplex PCR; TCRdb stores in-frame clones only, minus some. This table holds 190,000 or so clones, approximately 92% found once. Germline V gene sequence: CDR1 SGHRS, CDR2 YFSETQ. The CDR3 runs to 15 residues. V lost 2 bases and J lost 7, with 16 bases in between. The receptor's source is a man aged 18 to 29 in good health. The chain combines TRBV5-1 with TRBJ2-1, with D tentatively TRBD1 (5 bases). Material for sequencing was blood. This CDR3 is CASSLFSPGLNEQFF. In DNA form, the CDR3 reads TGCGCCAGCAGCTTATTTTCTCCAGGGCTAAATGAGCAGTTCTTC. The full variable domain, its missing parts supplied by reference TRBV5-1 and TRBJ2-1, is KAGVTQTPRYLIKTRGQQVTLSCSPISGHRSVSWYQQTPGQGLQFLFEYFSETQRNKGNFPGRFSGRQFSNSRSEMNVSTLELGDSALYLCASSLFSPGLNEQFFGPGTRLTVL.